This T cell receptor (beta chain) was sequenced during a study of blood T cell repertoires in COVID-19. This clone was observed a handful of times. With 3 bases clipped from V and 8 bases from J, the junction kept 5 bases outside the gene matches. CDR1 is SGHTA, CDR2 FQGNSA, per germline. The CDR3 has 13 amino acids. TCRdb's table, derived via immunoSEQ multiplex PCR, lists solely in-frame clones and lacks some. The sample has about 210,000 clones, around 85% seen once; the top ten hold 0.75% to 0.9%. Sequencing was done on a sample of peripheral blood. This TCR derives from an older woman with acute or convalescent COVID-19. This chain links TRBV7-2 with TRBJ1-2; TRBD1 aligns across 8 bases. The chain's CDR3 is CASSLDRVNGYTF. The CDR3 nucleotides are TGTGCCAGCAGCTTGGACAGGGTGAACGGCTACACCTTC.